This TCR beta chain was profiled in a study of cytomegalovirus exposure and HLA in healthy donors (dated by TCRdb to between 2016 and 2019). The study in broad terms: An earlier analysis of several hundred of the donors reported 250 to 300 Gb of sequence data and around 110 million unique TCR beta sequences obtained from some 170 million T cells. An early release that covered about 600 HLA-typed donors contained about 300 gigabases of sequencing data and around 80 million unique TCR sequences. Of the roughly 400 genotyped donors, about 80% fell in the genetic ancestry cluster associated with self-reported Caucasian donors. The study aimed to test whether signatures of past pathogen exposure could be identified by cataloging public T cell receptors. Using immunosequencing, the study profiled T cell repertoires from some 670 subjects and related those repertoires to cytomegalovirus serostatus. Besides the first cohort of more than 650 subjects, a separate validation cohort made up of roughly 120 different subjects was used. The study combined high-throughput TCR immunosequencing, statistical association of individual TCRs with disease status, and machine learning to predict cytomegalovirus infection status. In a later analysis, previously published TCR beta repertoires from several hundred donors were re-analyzed and high-resolution HLA genotyping was added so that TCR occurrence patterns could be studied. Rather than using new phenotypic data, the later analysis identified candidate immune exposures from TCR beta sequences and from how often those sequences occurred across donors. To decide whether each TCR beta V gene segment behaved as functional or pseudogenic, an earlier analysis of some 600 of the donors relied on high-throughput TCR beta sequencing. Donor age, sex, ethnicity and CMV serostatus were collected together with the repertoire data. A later genetic analysis took genome-wide SNP genotypes for about 55% of the 666 donors and used that subset as a discovery cohort. Every repertoire in the discovery cohort had been generated on one and the same sequencing platform. HLA typing included class I and class II loci at four-digit resolution. The number of typed donors differed by locus: about 629-630 for A, B, C, DRB1 and DQB1; roughly 510 for DQA1; about 600 for DPA1; and about 450 for DPB1. Four to six DR-DQ haplotypes were handled as single units for association and clustering, since linkage in the cohort was strong. Among roughly 400 genotyped donors of the cohort, an average of approximately 220,000 unique TCR beta nucleotide sequences was sequenced per donor, of which about 18% were non-productive. Here is what the overall study found, with its caveats: Because the 87-base-pair reads could not distinguish some IMGT-functional V segments, including TRBV6-2 and TRBV6-3, those segments were excluded. Immune exposure information for the cohort was limited to CMV serostatus. Most TCR sequences were seen in very few donors, while some public TCRs were found in many individuals. A later analysis associated about 17,000 TCR beta sequences with specific HLA alleles at a false discovery rate of 0.05. A later genetic analysis associated a missense DCLRE1C variant with V-gene and J-gene trimming of TCR beta chains, and an independent cohort replicated the association. A group of highly shared sequence variants was considered likely to be a technical artifact of the sequencing pipeline. Because HLA typing was missing for some donors at each locus, association tests included only the typed subset. A further reported finding was that TCR beta sequences accurately predicted the HLA-A and HLA-B alleles for most subjects in the first cohort. A few of the identified cytomegalovirus-associated TCR beta chains were confirmed in vitro to be specific for cytomegalovirus antigens. In an earlier analysis of some 500 of the donors, most TCR beta V segments appeared in productive rearrangements about 87% or about 30% of the time, broadly matching IMGT annotations. The classifier was reported to diagnose cytomegalovirus status with high specificity and sensitivity in both the original and validation cohorts. The cohort was sequenced for TCR beta chains only, and without alpha or paired-chain data the features that could be detected were limited. Correlated functional status among segregating V segments might reflect linkage disequilibrium, but an unknown experimental factor could not be ruled out. According to a later analysis, parvovirus B19, influenza, CMV and Epstein-Barr virus appeared linked to several top co-occurrence clusters. The authors suggested that the approach could potentially be extended to other disease states and immunological phenotypes. In a later genetic analysis, fewer N-insertions in productive TCRs were reported among donors in an Asian-associated ancestry cluster than the roughly 670-donor mean. Most CMV-associated TCR beta chains appeared to be HLA-restricted in a later analysis, and the HLA associations seemed to be driven largely by CMV exposure. About 15 rarely observed V segments, including chromosome 9 orphons, were excluded from the earlier analysis of some 590 of the donors because counts were too low. Roughly uniform sequencing depth across donors was assumed in presence/absence analyses, although this assumption may not hold. In a later analysis, HLA-associated TCR beta chains were found to be more clonally expanded and to have lower generation probabilities than equally common non-associated chains. The study gave a list of about 160 TCR beta chains associated with cytomegalovirus. In a later analysis, TCR association rates were found to vary across HLA loci, with the most associated TCRs seen for DRB1 alleles and the fewest for HLA-C alleles. Assigning TCR associations to individual alleles was difficult when HLA alleles, especially DR and DQ, strongly co-occurred.

On this clone: No cognate antigen has been identified for it.

Preparation of the library involved the immunoSEQ multiplex PCR assay. A mixture of 60 forward primers for TCR Vbeta segments and 13 reverse primers for TCR Jbeta segments was used in the multiplex PCR. A multiplex PCR assay on genomic DNA amplified the CDR3 region of rearranged TCR beta genes. Amplified TCR beta libraries were sequenced as 87-base-pair reads on the Illumina HiSeq System. The source study handled its data this way. A later analysis counted some 80 million unique TCR beta chains across the 550 to 800 repertoires, and around 9.9 million of these chains were shared by at least two donors. Raw reads were error-corrected and collapsed into unique sequences by a nearest-neighbor algorithm in which closely related sequences were merged to remove PCR and sequencing errors. Alignment of CDR3 sequences to IMGT reference sequences was used to assign V, D and J gene segments. For a sequence to be retained, a match of at least six nucleotides was required to both a V gene segment and a J gene segment. Rearrangements were called productive when the CDR3 lacked stop codons and stayed in frame with V and J; all others were non-productive. Following IMGT convention, CDR3 was defined as the stretch from the second conserved V-encoded cysteine up to the conserved J-encoded phenylalanine. The earlier analysis of 500 to 650 of the donors excluded any sequence lacking an unambiguous match to a single V gene segment. In an earlier analysis of around 600 of the donors, V segments were called functional above 56.7% productive rearrangements and were called segregating when the between-donor standard deviation exceeded 5%. A statistical classification framework was built for diagnosing cytomegalovirus status from the catalog of TCR beta chain sequences. In a later analysis, V and J genes were assigned by comparing TCR nucleotide sequences against IMGT/GENE-DB human TR gene sequences. In a later analysis, CDR3 sequences and most-parsimonious VDJ recombination scenarios were assigned using the TCRdist pipeline. In a later analysis, each TCR beta chain was defined by its CDR3 amino acid sequence together with its V-gene family, and reads lacking a unique V-gene family were excluded. A later analysis removed several hundred highly shared, low-generation-probability nucleotide sequences to deal with suspected cross-contamination and a sequencing artifact. In a later analysis, a clonal expansion index for each public chain was calculated from normalized within-repertoire ranks of inferred template counts. Generation probabilities in a later analysis came from a VDJ recombination model fitted to out-of-frame rearrangements, and those results were checked against IGoR. In a later analysis, TCR-TCR, TCR-HLA and TCR-CMV co-occurrence was scored with hypergeometric tests, and a repertoire-size bias correction was applied to TCR pairs. To estimate false discovery rates, a later analysis permuted the HLA or CMV assignments 20 times. In a later analysis, co-occurring TCRs were grouped with DBSCAN, and TCRdist sequence similarity was added when clustering was performed within HLA-allele-positive subsets. Repertoires with fewer than 30,000 or more than 120,000 public chains were left out of co-occurrence clustering, as were a handful of repertoires with anomalous nucleotide sharing. Held by TCRdb, this immuneACCESS table contains in-frame sequences only and omits some clones. Under half of the omission traces to an unresolved V gene where checked; the cause of the rest is unknown. That table is the source of V, J and clone size, and D and trimming were worked out from the DNA. For this sample, the table gives about 39,000 clones. The ten top clones hold 3% to 4% of the sample.

CDR1 and CDR2, per the germline V gene, are SGHNT and YENEEA. The V end gives up 5 bases and the J end 6 bases, leaving 7 bases in the junction not matched to a gene. The CDR3, from cysteine to phenylalanine, totals 13 residues. Only CDR3 DNA remains: 39 bases, in frame from the first base. The cohort comprised fewer than 750 healthy bone marrow donors. At the time of sampling, every cohort member was nominally healthy, though immune exposures that went unrecorded were likely present. The donor tested CMV seronegative and was one of the 352 seronegative cohort members. Every donor gave a peripheral blood sample, and the peripheral blood mononuclear cells from that sample were used for TCR beta sequencing. The Qiagen DNeasy Blood Extraction Kit was used to extract genomic DNA from the blood cell samples.

Sample: PBMCs. The source of this sequence is a male donor in good health and CMV-seronegative. The chain is made from TRBV11-3 and TRBJ2-7; TRBD2 aligns with 7 central bases. The base sequence is TGTGCCAGCAGCCCGGCGGGGGAACGCGAGCAGTACTTC. Its protein is CASSPAGEREQYF.